The rows below give T cell receptor beta chains drawn from one sample of a study of cytomegalovirus exposure and HLA in healthy donors. Assay: immunoSEQ multiplex PCR; the TCRdb copy retains only in-frame clones and omits some. Among some 250,000 clones listed, nearly 90% were seen once. The material sequenced was PBMCs. These receptors all stem from a woman in her late teens or twenties in good health and CMV-seronegative. CDR3s include the opening cysteine and the closing phenylalanine or tryptophan. Fields, in order: clone size, V gene, J gene, D gene, CDR3 length, CDR3 protein, CDR3 DNA. The D gene is left open where the match is weak. The size field is filled for only some rows; it gives once, few, many or a size class.

once	TRBV7-9	TRBJ2-4	TRBD1	15	CASSLARGGEDIQYF	TGTGCCAGCAGCTTAGCGAGAGGGGGCGAAGACATTCAGTACTTC
.	TRBV19	TRBJ1-1	TRBD1	17	CASSMAQGAYRYTEAFF	TGTGCCAGTAGTATGGCCCAGGGGGCTTATCGGTACACTGAAGCTTTCTTT
.	TRBV6-4	TRBJ2-5	TRBD1	15	CASSPYQGVIETQYF	TGTGCCAGCTCTCCGTACCAGGGGGTCATTGAGACCCAGTACTTC
.	TRBV2	TRBJ2-7	.	14	CASTARDSTYEQYF	TGTGCCAGCACCGCTAGAGACTCAACCTACGAGCAGTACTTC
.	TRBV6-5	TRBJ1-1	.	14	CASSYEAMNTEAFF	TGTGCCAGCAGTTATGAGGCCATGAACACTGAAGCTTTCTTT
.	TRBV28	TRBJ1-4	.	14	CASKLGGTNEKLFF	TGTGCCAGCAAACTGGGAGGAACTAATGAAAAACTGTTTTTT
.	TRBV10-3	TRBJ1-5	.	13	CAISDRGTQPQHF	TGTGCCATCAGTGACAGGGGAACCCAGCCCCAGCATTTT
.	TRBV19	TRBJ2-2	.	14	CASRWAEGTGELFF	TGTGCCAGTAGGTGGGCGGAGGGCACCGGGGAGCTGTTTTTT
.	TRBV28	TRBJ1-2	.	13	CASSLGQPGGYTF	TGTGCCAGCAGTTTAGGACAGCCGGGTGGCTACACCTTC
.	TRBV28	TRBJ1-6	TRBD1	16	CASNNRGSSYNSPLHF	TGTGCCAGCAACAACAGGGGAAGCTCCTATAATTCACCCCTCCACTTT
.	TRBV19	TRBJ1-5	TRBD1	18	CASISPGQESYSNQPQHF	TGTGCCAGTATTTCTCCGGGACAGGAATCCTATAGCAATCAGCCCCAGCATTTT
.	TRBV27	TRBJ1-2	.	14	CASSFAGPDYGYTF	TGTGCCAGCAGTTTTGCAGGGCCGGACTATGGCTACACCTTC
.	TRBV30	TRBJ2-3	TRBD2	16	CAWSPYGRGGTDTQYF	TGTGCCTGGAGCCCCTACGGGCGGGGGGGCACAGATACGCAGTATTTT
.	TRBV7-6	TRBJ2-1	.	13	CASNSGGSDEQFF	TGTGCCAGCAACTCTGGGGGGTCCGACGAGCAGTTCTTC
.	TRBV28	TRBJ1-3	TRBD1	17	CASSTGQLDLGEGTIYF	TGTGCCAGCAGTACGGGACAGCTGGACCTGGGAGAAGGCACCATATATTTT
.	TRBV7-8	TRBJ1-5	TRBD1	15	CASSKGTDSNQPQHF	TGTGCCAGCAGCAAAGGGACAGATAGCAATCAGCCCCAGCATTTT
.	TRBV7-9	TRBJ1-4	.	15	CASSNEGLGGKALFF	TGTGCCAGCAGCAACGAGGGGCTGGGCGGGAAGGCACTGTTTTTT
.	TRBV9	TRBJ2-7	TRBD2	14	CASSPGTSVHEQYF	TGTGCCAGCAGCCCCGGGACTAGCGTCCACGAGCAGTACTTC
.	TRBV5-1	TRBJ1-4	TRBD1	16	CASSLRPGGGVEKLFF	TGCGCCAGCAGCTTGAGACCAGGGGGCGGCGTTGAAAAACTGTTTTTT
.	TRBV21-1	TRBJ2-1	.	14	CASSIIYRSNEQFF	TGTGCCAGCAGCATAATATACCGTAGCAATGAGCAGTTCTTC
few	TRBV18	TRBJ1-2	TRBD1	13	CASSPDRGYGYTF	TGTGCCAGCTCACCCGACAGGGGCTATGGCTACACCTTC
.	TRBV7-9	TRBJ2-3	TRBD1	16	CASRLKTGNLTDTQYF	TGTGCCAGCCGACTAAAGACAGGGAACCTCACAGATACGCAGTATTTT
.	TRBV10-3	TRBJ2-2	.	14	CAISERGNTGELFF	TGTGCCATCAGTGAGAGGGGGAACACCGGGGAGCTGTTTTTT
.	TRBV5-1	TRBJ2-7	TRBD1	15	CASSSRDRGLGEQYF	TGCGCCAGCAGCTCCCGGGACAGGGGCCTTGGCGAGCAGTACTTC
.	TRBV28	TRBJ2-1	TRBD1	16	CASSHRQGRSDNEQFF	TGTGCCAGCAGTCATAGACAGGGTCGGTCAGACAATGAGCAGTTCTTC
.	TRBV4-3	TRBJ2-2	TRBD2	17	CASSQDYSGGNTGELFF	TGCGCCAGCAGCCAAGATTATAGCGGGGGGAACACCGGGGAGCTGTTTTTT
.	TRBV7-2	TRBJ1-4	.	14	CASSRQVVDEKLFF	TGTGCCAGCAGCCGACAGGTCGTGGATGAAAAACTGTTTTTT
.	TRBV5-4	TRBJ1-1	.	17	CASSYYRELGSGTEAFF	TGTGCCAGCAGCTACTACAGGGAGTTGGGATCTGGGACTGAAGCTTTCTTT
.	TRBV4-1	TRBJ1-1	TRBD1	17	CASSQARKGARVTEAFF	TGCGCCAGCAGCCAAGCTAGGAAGGGGGCGCGGGTCACTGAAGCTTTCTTT
.	TRBV10-1	TRBJ1-5	.	13	CASSQGPNQPQHF	TGCGCCAGCAGTCAGGGGCCCAATCAGCCCCAGCATTTT
.	TRBV28	TRBJ2-2	TRBD1	15	CASSFETGGPGELFF	TGTGCCAGCAGTTTCGAGACAGGGGGCCCCGGGGAGCTGTTTTTT
.	TRBV2	TRBJ1-1	TRBD1	18	CASSDPGTGGVGFSEAFF	TGTGCCAGCAGTGACCCCGGGACAGGGGGCGTTGGGTTCTCTGAAGCTTTCTTT
.	TRBV13	TRBJ2-1	TRBD2	16	CASSDWRGGHYNEQFF	TGTGCCAGCAGCGACTGGCGGGGGGGCCACTACAATGAGCAGTTCTTC
.	TRBV7-2	TRBJ2-6	TRBD1	16	CASSRTGESGANVLTF	TGTGCCAGCAGTAGGACAGGGGAATCTGGGGCCAACGTCCTGACTTTC
.	TRBV5-4	TRBJ2-3	.	14	CASSLDTSTDTQYF	TGTGCCAGCAGCTTGGACACGAGCACAGATACGCAGTATTTT
.	TRBV5-1	TRBJ2-7	.	15	CASSLAQGHLYEQYF	TGCGCCAGCAGCTTGGCCCAGGGACACCTTTACGAGCAGTACTTC
.	TRBV5-1	TRBJ2-2	.	14	CASSPGQRYGELFF	TGCGCCAGCAGCCCAGGACAGAGGTACGGGGAGCTGTTTTTT
.	TRBV5-1	TRBJ1-2	TRBD1	15	CASSSRQGEHYGYTF	TGCGCCAGCAGCTCGAGACAGGGCGAACACTATGGCTACACCTTC
.	TRBV29-1	TRBJ1-2	TRBD1	14	CSVESDRVWRGYTF	TGCAGCGTTGAATCAGACAGGGTTTGGCGGGGCTACACCTTC
.	TRBV7-8	TRBJ2-1	.	15	CASSLVTSPYNEQFF	TGTGCCAGCAGCTTAGTCACTAGCCCCTACAATGAGCAGTTCTTC
.	TRBV4-1	TRBJ1-5	TRBD1	19	CASSRQLPGQFNSNQPQHF	TGCGCCAGCAGCCGCCAATTACCGGGACAGTTTAATAGCAATCAGCCCCAGCATTTT
once	TRBV6-5	TRBJ1-5	.	15	CASSYSSRVVQPQHF	TGTGCCAGCAGTTACTCTAGCAGGGTGGTTCAGCCCCAGCATTTT
few	TRBV7-2	TRBJ1-6	.	13	CASSVEADSPLHF	TGTGCCAGCAGCGTTGAGGCCGACTCACCCCTCCACTTT
.	TRBV2	TRBJ1-1	TRBD1	15	CASAGTGVLGTEAFF	TGTGCCAGCGCCGGGACAGGCGTGTTGGGGACTGAAGCTTTCTTT
.	TRBV7-8	TRBJ2-6	.	13	CASSLAGANVLTF	TGTGCCAGCAGCCTCGCTGGGGCCAACGTCCTGACTTTC
.	TRBV7-6	TRBJ2-1	.	13	CASSFSTANEQFF	TGTGCCAGCAGCTTTAGCACCGCCAATGAGCAGTTCTTC
once	TRBV6-5	TRBJ1-5	.	13	CASSVGGNQPQHF	TGTGCCAGCTCCGTCGGGGGCAATCAGCCCCAGCATTTT
.	TRBV27	TRBJ2-3	TRBD2	18	CASNKFSGGIASTDTQYF	TGTGCCAGCAACAAGTTTAGCGGGGGAATCGCTAGCACAGATACGCAGTATTTT
.	TRBV5-1	TRBJ2-1	TRBD2	16	CASSASGTFPYNEQFF	TGCGCCAGCAGCGCTAGCGGGACGTTCCCCTACAATGAGCAGTTCTTC
.	TRBV4-3	TRBJ1-5	TRBD1	15	CASSQDWTGGQPQHF	TGCGCCAGCAGCCAAGATTGGACAGGGGGCCAGCCCCAGCATTTT
.	TRBV2	TRBJ2-7	.	15	CASSEWADLSYEQYF	TGTGCCAGCAGTGAATGGGCAGACCTCTCCTACGAGCAGTACTTC
once	TRBV7-8	TRBJ2-1	TRBD1	13	CASSSDRVNEQFF	TGTGCCAGCAGCTCCGACAGGGTCAATGAGCAGTTCTTC
once	TRBV7-2	TRBJ2-7	.	14	CASSLAPGWDEQYF	TGTGCCAGCAGCTTAGCCCCGGGGTGGGACGAGCAGTACTTC